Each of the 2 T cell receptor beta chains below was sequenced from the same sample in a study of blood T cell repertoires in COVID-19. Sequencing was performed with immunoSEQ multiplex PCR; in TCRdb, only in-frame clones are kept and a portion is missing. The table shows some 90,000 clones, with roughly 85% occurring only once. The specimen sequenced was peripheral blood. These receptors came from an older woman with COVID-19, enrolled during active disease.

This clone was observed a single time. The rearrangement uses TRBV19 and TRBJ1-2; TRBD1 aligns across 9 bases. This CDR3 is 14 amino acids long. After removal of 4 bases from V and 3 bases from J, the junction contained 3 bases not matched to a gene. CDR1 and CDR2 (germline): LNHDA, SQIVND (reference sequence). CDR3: CASSRRTGDYGYTF. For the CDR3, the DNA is TGTGCCAGTAGTAGGAGGACAGGGGACTATGGCTACACCTTC.

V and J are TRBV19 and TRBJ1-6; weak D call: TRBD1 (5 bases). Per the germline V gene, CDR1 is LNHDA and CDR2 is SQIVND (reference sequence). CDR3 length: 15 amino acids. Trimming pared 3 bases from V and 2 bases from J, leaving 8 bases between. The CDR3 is CASSMGGPYNSPLHF. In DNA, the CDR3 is TGTGCCAGTAGTATGGGGGGACCCTATAATTCACCCCTCCACTTT.